This T cell receptor (beta chain) was profiled in a study of T cell changes during pregnancy in multiple sclerosis. The CDR3 runs to 14 residues. Germline V lookup: CDR1 MNHEY, CDR2 SMNVEV (reference sequence). The V and J ends lost 6 bases and 2 bases, in that order; junction bases with no gene match: 1. Profiling relied on immunoSEQ multiplex PCR, and the TCRdb table lists in-frame clones only, not all of them. The data show around 59,000 clones, around 93% seen once. The source was CD8+ T cells from peripheral blood mononuclear cells, collected in the second trimester of pregnancy. The clonotype originates from a female donor with multiple sclerosis, enrolled in a pregnancy study. The chain is built from TRBV27 and TRBJ2-1, with 10 bases matching TRBD1. The CDR3 region is CASRTGGPYNEQFF. The DNA for the CDR3 is TGTGCCAGCAGGACAGGGGGCCCCTACAATGAGCAGTTCTTC.